The 6 T cell receptor beta chains listed next were all sequenced from one sample in a study of blood T cells in healthy people across ages. A second PCR of roughly 6 to 12 cycles used a sample-barcoded 5' primer and a J-beta primer mix. Each CDR3 protein gets one entry after TCRdb re-called the 5' RACE reads with MiXCR. Among 750,000 to 850,000 distinct CDR3 sequences listed, around a quarter were seen once. The same data also went into a second study, on T cells of mothers and their children.

Sample: blood. The receptor set was obtained from a boy younger than 18 in good health.

This clonotype was seen a handful of times. The CDR3 ends on some other residue instead of the conserved phenylalanine or tryptophan, so this is likely a read error. This sequence joins TRBV27 and TRBJ2-5, with no clear D. The better agreement between TRBJ2-7 and the DNA end casts doubt on the J call. The CDR3 extends over 14 amino acids. Germline V gene data show CDR1 as MNHEY and CDR2 as SMNVEV (reference sequence). CDR3 nucleotide sequence: TGTGCCAGCATCCCCCGGGCGTCCTCCTACGAGCAGTACATC. It specifies CASIPRASSYEQYI.

V is TRBV24-1 and J is TRBJ1-5, with D uncertain. The CDR3 loop spans 12 amino acids. Germline CDR1 KGHDR, CDR2 SFDVKD. The V and J ends lost 4 bases and 9 bases respectively, with 9 bases between them. The CDR3 coding sequence is TGTGCCACCAGTGACTATCTCGGGCCCCAGCATTTT. It is translated as CATSDYLGPQHF.

Comments on this clonotype: One end of the junction fails to match germline, which may point to a read error. The chain uses TRBV3-1 and TRBJ1-1; D remains unclear. The CDR3 has 15 residues. From germline, CDR1 is LGHDT and CDR2 YNNKEL (reference sequence). Here the CDR3 reads CASSQVGGLPTEASF. The CDR3 DNA reads as TGTGCCAGCAGCCAAGTTGGAGGGTTGCCCACTGAAGCTTCCTTT.

The chain links TRBV29-1 to TRBJ2-1; 10 bases fit TRBD2. The V and J ends lost 7 bases and 4 bases, in that order; junction bases with no gene match: 4. The CDR3 extends over 13 amino acids. The germline CDR1 and CDR2 sequences are SQVTM and ANQGSEA. CDR3 sequence reads: CSARSGGYNEQFF. CDR3 DNA sequence: TGCAGCGCACGTAGCGGGGGGTACAATGAGCAGTTCTTC.

The chain is built from TRBV6-2 or TRBV6-3 and TRBJ2-1, with unresolved D. Trimming cost V 6 bases and J 2 bases, with 8 bases left between them. Germline V gene sequence: CDR1 MNHEY, CDR2 SVGEGT. This CDR3 is built from 13 residues. The CDR3 spells CASRRNPYNEQFF. Here the CDR3 DNA reads TGTGCCAGCAGACGGAACCCCTACAATGAGCAGTTCTTC.

This CDR3 reads CASSQDPGSDYEQYF. CDR3 nucleotides: TGTGCCAGCAGCCAAGATCCCGGGTCTGACTACGAGCAGTACTTC. V and J are TRBV4-2 and TRBJ2-5; D is unresolved. The J call may be wrong; the DNA end is better matched by TRBJ2-7. Germline assignment: CDR1 LGHNA and CDR2 YNFKEQ. The CDR3 consists of 15 residues.